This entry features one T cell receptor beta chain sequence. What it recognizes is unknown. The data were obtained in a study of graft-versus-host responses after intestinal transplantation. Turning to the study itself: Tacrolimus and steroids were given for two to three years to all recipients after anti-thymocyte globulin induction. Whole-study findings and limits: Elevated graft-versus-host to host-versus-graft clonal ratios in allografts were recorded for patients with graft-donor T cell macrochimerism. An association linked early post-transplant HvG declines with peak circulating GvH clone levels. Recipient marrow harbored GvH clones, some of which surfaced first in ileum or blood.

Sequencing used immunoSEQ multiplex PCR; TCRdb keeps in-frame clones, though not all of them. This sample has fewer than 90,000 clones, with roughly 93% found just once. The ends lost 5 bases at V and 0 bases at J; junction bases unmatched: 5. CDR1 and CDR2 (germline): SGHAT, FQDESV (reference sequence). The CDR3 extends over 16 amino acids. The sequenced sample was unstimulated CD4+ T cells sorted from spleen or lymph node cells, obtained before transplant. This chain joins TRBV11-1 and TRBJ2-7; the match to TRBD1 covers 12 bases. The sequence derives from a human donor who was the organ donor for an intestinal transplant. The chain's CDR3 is CASSGTGGDRSYEQYF. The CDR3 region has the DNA TGTGCCAGCAGCGGGACAGGGGGCGACCGCTCCTACGAGCAGTACTTC.